The rows below give T cell receptor beta chains drawn from one sample of a study of beta chain features in type 1 diabetes. TCRdb's table, derived via immunoSEQ multiplex PCR, lists solely in-frame clones and lacks some. The sample has about 390,000 clones; around 10% are singletons. Sequenced material: central memory CD4+ T cells from blood. These receptors were obtained from a man in his thirties or forties with type 1 diabetes. CDR3s leave out the opening cysteine and the closing phenylalanine or tryptophan. D genes are given only for firm matches.

D gene: NA; V gene: TRBV28; CDR3 protein: ASSSTGTTTSYEQY
D gene: NA; V gene: TRBV9; CDR3 protein: ASSTDPQQDNVLT
D gene: NA; V gene: TRBV18; CDR3 protein: ASSPPQGRSSGNTIY
D gene: NA; V gene: TRBV9; CDR3 protein: ASSVRGTGISETQY
D gene: NA; V gene: TRBV4-1; CDR3 protein: ASSQEFRQFYNEQF
D gene: TRBD2; V gene: TRBV27; CDR3 protein: ASSYSIVLNPSGASSYNEQF
D gene: TRBD2; V gene: TRBV19; CDR3 protein: ASTPGLALNTGELF
D gene: TRBD2; V gene: TRBV27; CDR3 protein: ASSLSLAGGRETQY
D gene: NA; V gene: TRBV11-3; CDR3 protein: ASSLRWDTQY
D gene: TRBD2; V gene: TRBV15; CDR3 protein: ATSRAYSYGAGGRYNEQF
D gene: TRBD2; V gene: TRBV19; CDR3 protein: ASSIPGLAGYEQY
D gene: NA; V gene: TRBV9; CDR3 protein: ASSLNGWGNTIY
D gene: TRBD2; V gene: TRBV6-6; CDR3 protein: AISESPSGIYEQY
D gene: TRBD2; V gene: TRBV27; CDR3 protein: ASSLSRGLALTYEQY
D gene: NA; V gene: TRBV11-3; CDR3 protein: ASSLVPGIEQY
D gene: TRBD1; V gene: TRBV15; CDR3 protein: ATSTRQGSYEQY
D gene: NA; V gene: TRBV6-1; CDR3 protein: ASRGQSYGELF
D gene: NA; V gene: TRBV5-4; CDR3 protein: ASSLIASPQF
D gene: NA; V gene: TRBV23-1; CDR3 protein: ASSQELDTQY
D gene: NA; V gene: TRBV4-2; CDR3 protein: ASSQDFRQGTEAF
D gene: NA; V gene: TRBV7-8; CDR3 protein: ASSLVSQGRETQY
D gene: TRBD2; V gene: TRBV18; CDR3 protein: ASSPAGGAGTDTQY
D gene: NA; V gene: TRBV30; CDR3 protein: ASSLFYEQY
D gene: TRBD2; V gene: TRBV7-3; CDR3 protein: ASSLGLAADTQY
D gene: NA; V gene: TRBV2; CDR3 protein: ASMDPGGNQPQH
D gene: NA; V gene: TRBV6-5; CDR3 protein: ASRYGLGEAF
D gene: NA; V gene: TRBV28; CDR3 protein: ASSLVGILEQF
D gene: NA; V gene: TRBV5-8; CDR3 protein: ASSLGGTFKNEQF
D gene: NA; V gene: TRBV5-1; CDR3 protein: ASSLGTDSRQETQY
D gene: TRBD2; V gene: TRBV19; CDR3 protein: ASRWASGSYEQF
D gene: NA; V gene: TRBV6-6; CDR3 protein: ASSPGTNYGYT
D gene: NA; V gene: TRBV7-2; CDR3 protein: ASSAQGPLGEQY
D gene: NA; V gene: TRBV27; CDR3 protein: ASGPLAPPYEQY
D gene: TRBD1; V gene: TRBV7-6; CDR3 protein: ASSAGQGTEAF
D gene: NA; V gene: TRBV7-3; CDR3 protein: ASSLQRAFYEQY
D gene: NA; V gene: TRBV7-9; CDR3 protein: ASSLAGEPQH
D gene: NA; V gene: TRBV5-6; CDR3 protein: ASSLGDEGSYEQY
D gene: NA; V gene: TRBV19; CDR3 protein: ASGAVNTEAF
D gene: NA; V gene: TRBV11-2; CDR3 protein: ASSLRGTSSYEQY
D gene: NA; V gene: TRBV27; CDR3 protein: ASSLRGLDNEQF
D gene: TRBD1; V gene: TRBV7-6; CDR3 protein: ASSLDRGAPQH
D gene: NA; V gene: TRBV7-9; CDR3 protein: ASSLSDWAF
D gene: NA; V gene: TRBV7-2; CDR3 protein: ASSGVSDIQY
D gene: NA; V gene: TRBV28; CDR3 protein: ASSPSRSDIISGANVLT
D gene: TRBD2; V gene: TRBV28; CDR3 protein: ASSTYRGGRTYEQY
D gene: NA; V gene: TRBV7-9; CDR3 protein: ASSLARAGSEQY
D gene: TRBD2; V gene: TRBV2; CDR3 protein: ASRAPGTSGTYEQY
D gene: NA; V gene: TRBV7-2; CDR3 protein: ASSLAIQTNYGYT
D gene: NA; V gene: TRBV28; CDR3 protein: ASWTPANTGELF
D gene: TRBD1; V gene: TRBV9; CDR3 protein: ASSTSRTGRGTEAF
D gene: TRBD2; V gene: TRBV10-2; CDR3 protein: ASTPGLAGGLPVWQF
D gene: TRBD1; V gene: TRBV6-6; CDR3 protein: ASSAGRDRAYEQY
D gene: TRBD2; V gene: TRBV11-2; CDR3 protein: ASSLSGRVFYNEQF
D gene: TRBD2; V gene: TRBV19; CDR3 protein: ASSIGGRAEETQY